One sample yielded the 21 T cell receptor beta chains listed below, sequenced in a study of shared clonotypes between healthy human individuals. The data were produced by immunoSEQ multiplex PCR, yet TCRdb's version contains in-frame clones alone and is incomplete. There are approximately 510,000 clones in the sample; 79% occur only once, and approximately 12% lies in the top ten. The sample comprised PBMCs. The receptors shown here come from a woman aged 40 to 50 in good health. Some clones in this sample may be carry-over from other donors' samples.

The chain joins TRBV7-8 to TRBJ1-2, with 7 bases identical to TRBD1. The CDR3 is 13 amino acids. Germline V gives CDR1 SGHVS, CDR2 FQNEAQ. V lost 5 bases to trimming and J lost 8 bases; unmatched junction nucleotides: 8. The DNA of the CDR3 is TGTGCCAGCAGCCCCAACAGGGGACAGGGCTACACCTTC. Protein product: CASSPNRGQGYTF.

This chain joins TRBV6-5 and TRBJ2-7, with TRBD1 matching 10 bases. The V and J ends lost 6 bases and 6 bases, in that order; junction bases with no gene match: 5. Looked up from germline, CDR1 is MNHEY and CDR2 is SVGAGI. This CDR3 has 13 residues. The CDR3 here is CASSRQGAGEQYF. The CDR3 DNA reads TGTGCCAGCAGCCGACAGGGGGCTGGCGAGCAGTACTTC.

This clone was seen a few times. The chain couples TRBV18 to TRBJ1-1; D might be TRBD1 (5 bases). This CDR3 has 16 amino acids. Germline CDR1 reads KGHSH; CDR2 reads LQKENI. V was shortened by 3 bases and J by 4 bases, with 18 bases between the two germline ends. The CDR3 region has the DNA TGTGCCAGCTCACCTGTACCAACAGGTCAGGGCACTGAAGCTTTCTTT. Translation gives CASSPVPTGQGTEAFF.

This clone was detected many times. Other DNA sequences in the sample encode the same CDR3. The chain joins TRBV7-3 to TRBJ2-1; D is possibly TRBD2 (6 bases). This CDR3 spans 13 amino acids. V was cut by 6 bases and J by 6 bases, with 12 bases left in between. Germline values: CDR1 SGHTA, CDR2 FQGTGA. The CDR3 reads CASSATSTNEQFF. CDR3 coding DNA: TGTGCCAGCAGTGCCACTAGCACCAATGAGCAGTTCTTC.

The chain recombines TRBV11-3 with TRBJ2-1, with 8 nucleotides matching TRBD2. The CDR3 totals 18 residues. From germline, CDR1 is SGHNT and CDR2 YENEEA. Germline trimming cut 1 base from V and 9 bases from J; bases unmatched to any gene: 17. CDR3 sequence (DNA): TGTGCCAGCAGCTTAGCCCCCCCTTTAGCGGGATCGGTGTCTGAGCAGTTCTTC. It specifies CASSLAPPLAGSVSEQFF.

The J gene is TRBJ1-2, the V gene TRBV18, with a weak D call TRBD1 (6 bases). Germline CDR1 and CDR2: KGHSH and LQKENI. Trimming pared 0 bases from V and 9 bases from J, leaving 11 bases between. This CDR3 region has 13 residues. In nucleotides, the CDR3 is TGTGCCAGCTCACCACCCAGGGGTCATAGCTACACCTTC. Its protein product is CASSPPRGHSYTF.

J is TRBJ1-6 and V is TRBV27; D not resolved. CDR3 size: 12 residues. Germline assignment: CDR1 MNHEY and CDR2 SMNVEV (reference sequence). The V end was cut by 7 bases, the J end by 7 bases, with 8 bases between. CDR3 protein: CASTRSNSPLHF. CDR3 coding DNA: TGTGCCAGCACCCGTTCAAATTCACCCCTCCACTTT.

This clone turned up a few times. The genes are TRBV19 and TRBJ1-1; D is unclear. CDR1 LNHDA and CDR2 SQIVND come from the germline V gene (reference sequence). Trimming took 3 bases from V and 4 from J, leaving 9 bases between them. The CDR3 loop spans 13 amino acids. In DNA, the CDR3 is TGTGCCAGTAGTATGGCTTACGGCACTGAAGCTTTCTTT. Its protein product is CASSMAYGTEAFF.

CDR3 coding DNA: TGCAGCGTTGATGTGACAGGGAGCACCGGGGAGCTGTTTTTT. This gives the protein CSVDVTGSTGELFF. The chain is built from TRBV29-1 and TRBJ2-2; TRBD1 matches at 7 bases. The J segment lost 4 bases and the V segment lost 3 bases, leaving 5 bases of the junction unmatched. Germline CDR1 and CDR2: SQVTM and ANQGSEA. The CDR3 sequence is 14 residues long.

The J gene is TRBJ2-5, the V gene TRBV11-2; either TRBD1 or TRBD2 may fit D (5 bases each). The DNA end is more similar to TRBJ2-7, so the J call may be wrong. The CDR3 extends over 15 amino acids. CDR1 and CDR2 from the germline V gene are SGHAT and FQNNGV. Written as DNA, the CDR3 is TGTGCCAGCAGCTTAGGGGGTAGGGGAGCCTACGAGCAGTACTTC. Translation gives CASSLGGRGAYEQYF.

The chain joins TRBV7-9 to TRBJ2-2, with 9 bases lining up with TRBD1. The germline V gene encodes CDR1 SEHNR and CDR2 FQNEAQ (reference sequence). The CDR3 totals 17 residues. With 4 bases clipped from V and 4 bases from J, the junction kept 10 bases outside the gene matches. The CDR3 loop reads CASSSRGTGKVTGELFF. The CDR3 bases are TGTGCCAGCAGCTCAAGGGGGACAGGGAAAGTCACCGGGGAGCTGTTTTTT.

V usage is TRBV9 and J usage is TRBJ2-7; TRBD2 might be the D (5 bases). Between the trimmed V and J ends, which lost 4 bases and 0 bases, there was a span of 11 bases. CDR1 and CDR2 (germline): SGDLS, YYNGEE. This CDR3 region has 14 residues. This CDR3 reads CASSFSVNSYEQYF. CDR3 bases: TGTGCCAGCAGCTTTAGCGTTAACTCCTACGAGCAGTACTTC.

The J gene is TRBJ1-4, the V gene TRBV27; D call uncertain. The V gene's germline CDR1 is MNHEY and CDR2 SMNVEV (reference sequence). The CDR3 has 16 residues. V lost 4 bases and J lost 3, with 15 bases in between. The CDR3 region has the DNA TGTGCCAGCAGTTCGTACCCGACAAACTCTAATGAAAAACTGTTTTTT. Residues: CASSSYPTNSNEKLFF.

This chain uses TRBV27 with TRBJ1-1, with D possibly being TRBD1 (5 bases). Trimming removed 5 bases at V and 3 bases at J, with 13 bases between. The germline V gene encodes CDR1 MNHEY and CDR2 SMNVEV (reference sequence). The CDR3 covers 14 residues. DNA of the CDR3: TGTGCCAGCAGTCGGGGCTCATCGTACACTGAAGCTTTCTTT. Translation gives CASSRGSSYTEAFF.

The chain joins TRBV7-6 to TRBJ2-7, with no clear D. Trimming took 1 base from V and 0 from J, leaving 7 bases between them. The CDR3 runs 14 residues. Germline V lookup: CDR1 SGHVS, CDR2 FNYEAQ. The CDR3 loop reads CASSLGANSYEQYF. In DNA, the CDR3 is TGTGCCAGCAGCTTAGGGGCGAACTCCTACGAGCAGTACTTC. The full variable domain, with the rest looked up from reference TRBV7-6 and TRBJ2-7, is GAGVSQSPRYKVTKRGQDVALRCDPISGHVSLYWYRQALGQGPEFLTYFNYEAQQDKSGLPNDRFSAERPEGSISTLTIQRTEQRDSAMYRCASSLGANSYEQYFGPGTRLTVT.

V usage is TRBV7-9 and J usage is TRBJ1-2; 7 nucleotides agree with TRBD1. In germline, CDR1 is SEHNR, CDR2 FQNEAQ (reference sequence). V was clipped by 8 bases and J by 0 bases; unmatched bases: 3. The CDR3 is 13 residues long. The CDR3 loop reads CASWDRANYGYTF. The CDR3 coding sequence is TGTGCCAGCTGGGACAGAGCTAACTATGGCTACACCTTC.

CDR3 in amino acids: CASSPRTGTMNTEAFF. CDR3 sequence (DNA): TGTGCCAGCAGCCCCCGGACAGGAACCATGAACACTGAAGCTTTCTTT. The chain joins TRBV5-5 to TRBJ1-1, with 7 bases identical to TRBD1. Trimming removed 4 bases from V and 0 bases from J; junction bases left unmatched: 9. The CDR3 is 16 amino acids. Germline values: CDR1 SGHKS, CDR2 YYEKEE (reference sequence).

V and J are TRBV7-6 and TRBJ2-2; D call uncertain. This CDR3 comprises 15 residues. CDR1 is SGHVS, CDR2 FNYEAQ, per germline. Trimming took 0 bases from V and 3 from J, leaving 8 bases between them. CDR3 DNA: TGTGCCAGCAGCTTAGCTTTTGGGGACACCGGGGAGCTGTTTTTT. It specifies CASSLAFGDTGELFF.

The chain uses TRBV2 and TRBJ1-2; no firm D call. Trimming removed 6 bases at V and 5 bases at J, with 13 bases between. Germline V CDR1 and CDR2: SNHLY, FYNNEI. The CDR3 length is 13 residues. This CDR3 reads CASRPLGWYGYTF. In DNA, the CDR3 is TGTGCCAGCAGGCCATTAGGGTGGTATGGCTACACCTTC.

The chain couples TRBV25-1 to TRBJ2-5, with 7 bases identical to TRBD1. Germline-derived CDR1 and CDR2 are MGHDK and SYGVNS. V lost 4 bases to trimming and J lost 2 bases; unmatched junction nucleotides: 7. The CDR3 extends over 15 amino acids. The CDR3 sequence is CASSALDRDQETQYF. Written as DNA, the CDR3 is TGTGCCAGCAGTGCCCTAGACAGGGATCAAGAGACCCAGTACTTC.

The chain employs TRBV5-4 and TRBJ2-3; D remains ambiguous. The germline V gene has CDR1 SGHNT and CDR2 YYREEE (reference sequence). CDR3 length: 16 amino acids. Trimming removed 4 bases at V and 1 base at J, with 16 bases between. The DNA of the CDR3 is TGTGCCAGCAGCCCCACCCCAGTAATACGCACAGATACGCAGTATTTT. Its translation: CASSPTPVIRTDTQYF.